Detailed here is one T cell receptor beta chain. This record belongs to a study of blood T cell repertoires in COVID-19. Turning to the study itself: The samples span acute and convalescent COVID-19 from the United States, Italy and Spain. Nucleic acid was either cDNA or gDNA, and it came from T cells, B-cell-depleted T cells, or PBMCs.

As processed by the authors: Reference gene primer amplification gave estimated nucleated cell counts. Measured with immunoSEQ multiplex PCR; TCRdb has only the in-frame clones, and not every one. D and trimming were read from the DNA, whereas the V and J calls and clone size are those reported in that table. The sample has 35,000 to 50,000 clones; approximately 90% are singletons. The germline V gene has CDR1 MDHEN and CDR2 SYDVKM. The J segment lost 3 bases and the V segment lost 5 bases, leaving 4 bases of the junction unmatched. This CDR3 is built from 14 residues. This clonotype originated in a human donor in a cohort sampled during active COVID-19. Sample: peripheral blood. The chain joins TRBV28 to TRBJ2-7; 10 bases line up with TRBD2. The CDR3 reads CASSETSGNYEQYF. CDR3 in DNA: TGTGCCAGCAGTGAAACTAGCGGGAACTACGAGCAGTACTTC.